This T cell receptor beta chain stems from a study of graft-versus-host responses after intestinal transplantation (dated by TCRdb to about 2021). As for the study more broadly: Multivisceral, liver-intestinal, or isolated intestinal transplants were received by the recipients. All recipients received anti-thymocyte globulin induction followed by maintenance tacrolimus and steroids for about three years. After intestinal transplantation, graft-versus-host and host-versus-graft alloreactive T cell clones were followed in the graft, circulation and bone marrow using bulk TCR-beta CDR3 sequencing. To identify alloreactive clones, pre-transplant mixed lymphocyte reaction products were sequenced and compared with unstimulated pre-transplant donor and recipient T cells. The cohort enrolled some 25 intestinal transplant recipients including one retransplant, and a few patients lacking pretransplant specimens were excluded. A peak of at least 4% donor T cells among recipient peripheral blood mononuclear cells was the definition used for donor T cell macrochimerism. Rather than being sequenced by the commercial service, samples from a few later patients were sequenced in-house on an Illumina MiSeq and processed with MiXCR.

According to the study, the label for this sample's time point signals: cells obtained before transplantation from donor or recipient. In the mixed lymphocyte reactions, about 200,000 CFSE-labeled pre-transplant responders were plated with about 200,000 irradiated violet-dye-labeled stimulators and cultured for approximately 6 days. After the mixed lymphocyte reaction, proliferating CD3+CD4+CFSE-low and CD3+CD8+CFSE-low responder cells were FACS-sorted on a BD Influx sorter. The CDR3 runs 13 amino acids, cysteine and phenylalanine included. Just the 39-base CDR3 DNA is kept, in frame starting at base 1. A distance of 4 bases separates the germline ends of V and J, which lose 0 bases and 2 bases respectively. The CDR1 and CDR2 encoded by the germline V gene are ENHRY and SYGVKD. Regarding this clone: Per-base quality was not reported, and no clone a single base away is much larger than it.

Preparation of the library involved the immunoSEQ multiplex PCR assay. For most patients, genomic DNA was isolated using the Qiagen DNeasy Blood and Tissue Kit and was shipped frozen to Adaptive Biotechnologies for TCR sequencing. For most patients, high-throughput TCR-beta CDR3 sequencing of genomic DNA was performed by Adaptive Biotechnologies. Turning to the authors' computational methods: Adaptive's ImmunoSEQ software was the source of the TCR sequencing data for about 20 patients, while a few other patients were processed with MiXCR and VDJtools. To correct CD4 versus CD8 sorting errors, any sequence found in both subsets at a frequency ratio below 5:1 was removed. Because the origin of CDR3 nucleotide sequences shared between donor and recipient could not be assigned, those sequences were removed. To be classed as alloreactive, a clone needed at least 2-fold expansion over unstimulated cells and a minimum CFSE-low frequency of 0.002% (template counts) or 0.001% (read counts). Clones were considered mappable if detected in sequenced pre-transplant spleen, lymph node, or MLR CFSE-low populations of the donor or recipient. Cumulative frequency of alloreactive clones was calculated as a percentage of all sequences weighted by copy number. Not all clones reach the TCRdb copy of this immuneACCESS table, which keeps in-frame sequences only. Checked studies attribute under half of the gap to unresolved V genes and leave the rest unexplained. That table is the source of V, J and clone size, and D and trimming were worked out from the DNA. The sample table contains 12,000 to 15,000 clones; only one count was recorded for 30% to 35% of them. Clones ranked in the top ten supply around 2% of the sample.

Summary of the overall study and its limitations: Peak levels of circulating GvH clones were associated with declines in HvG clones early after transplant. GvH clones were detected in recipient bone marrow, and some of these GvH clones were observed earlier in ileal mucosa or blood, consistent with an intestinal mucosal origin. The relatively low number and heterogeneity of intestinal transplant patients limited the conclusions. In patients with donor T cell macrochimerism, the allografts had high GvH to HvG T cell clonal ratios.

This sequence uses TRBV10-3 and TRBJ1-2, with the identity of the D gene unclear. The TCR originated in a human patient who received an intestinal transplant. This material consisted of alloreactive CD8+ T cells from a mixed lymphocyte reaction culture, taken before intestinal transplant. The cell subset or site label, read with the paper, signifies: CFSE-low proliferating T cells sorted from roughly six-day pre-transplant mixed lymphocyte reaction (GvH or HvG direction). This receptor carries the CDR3 CAISESENYGYTF. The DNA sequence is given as TGTGCCATCAGTGAGTCGGAGAACTATGGCTACACCTTC.